The source of this TCR beta chain is a study of T cell changes during pregnancy in multiple sclerosis. Measured with immunoSEQ multiplex PCR; TCRdb has only the in-frame clones, and not every one. Of roughly 63,000 clones in the sample, approximately 93% were seen once. Trimming stripped 0 bases from V and 5 bases from J, with 13 bases between. The CDR3 runs 15 residues. Germline CDR1 reads SGHVS; CDR2 reads FQNEAQ. The sequences come from CD8+ T cells from peripheral blood mononuclear cells, collected in the second trimester of pregnancy. J is TRBJ2-5 and V is TRBV7-8; TRBD2 is a possible D gene (7 bases). This receptor was obtained from a female donor with multiple sclerosis, enrolled in a pregnancy study. CDR3 sequence reads: CASSLAGGAEETQYF. The CDR3 nucleotides read TGTGCCAGCAGCTTAGCTGGGGGGGCCGAGGAGACCCAGTACTTC.